These T cell receptor beta chains were read from a single sample in a study of immune evolution from preneoplasia to lung adenocarcinoma. Method: immunoSEQ multiplex PCR; TCRdb's copy keeps in-frame clones and lacks some. The repertoire holds approximately 5,300 clones, with around 79% as singletons. The sequenced material came from FFPE adjacent normal lung tissue. The receptor source for this set is a person aged 60-79 years with lung adenocarcinoma. The CDR3 runs from the conserved cysteine through the conserved F or W. The order of the fields is J gene, V gene, D gene, clone size, CDR3 length, CDR3 protein, CDR3 DNA. A D gene is named only where the DNA matches it firmly. Rows give clone size only sometimes, using once, few, many, or a class for an expanded clone.

j_call: TRBJ2-7
v_call: TRBV2
d_call: .
clone_size: .
cdr3_length: 15
cdr3_aa: CASSPTDRRTYEQYF
cdr3_nt: TGTGCCAGCAGCCCGACTGACAGGAGGACCTACGAGCAGTACTTC

j_call: TRBJ1-3
v_call: TRBV5-1
d_call: .
clone_size: .
cdr3_length: 15
cdr3_aa: CASSLAGGSGNTIYF
cdr3_nt: TGCGCCAGCAGCTTGGCTGGGGGGTCTGGAAACACCATATATTTT

j_call: TRBJ2-5
v_call: TRBV10-3
d_call: TRBD1
clone_size: .
cdr3_length: 13
cdr3_aa: CAIGDSNKETQYF
cdr3_nt: TGTGCCATTGGGGACAGTAACAAAGAGACCCAGTACTTC

j_call: TRBJ1-1
v_call: TRBV11-2
d_call: TRBD1
clone_size: few
cdr3_length: 15
cdr3_aa: CASSFDRASNGEAFF
cdr3_nt: TGTGCCAGCAGCTTTGACAGGGCCTCCAATGGGGAAGCTTTCTTT

j_call: TRBJ2-1
v_call: TRBV7-3
d_call: .
clone_size: .
cdr3_length: 13
cdr3_aa: CASSIGGVNEQFF
cdr3_nt: TGTGCCAGCAGTATCGGAGGGGTAAATGAGCAGTTCTTC

j_call: TRBJ1-1
v_call: TRBV29-1
d_call: .
clone_size: .
cdr3_length: 12
cdr3_aa: CSGPSDPVEAFF
cdr3_nt: TGCAGCGGACCTTCGGATCCCGTCGAGGCTTTCTTT

j_call: TRBJ2-7
v_call: TRBV29-1
d_call: TRBD1
clone_size: few
cdr3_length: 13
cdr3_aa: CSVGGQGSYEQYF
cdr3_nt: TGCAGCGTGGGCGGACAGGGGTCCTACGAGCAGTACTTC

j_call: TRBJ2-5
v_call: TRBV5-1
d_call: .
clone_size: .
cdr3_length: 13
cdr3_aa: CASSHEASEAQYF
cdr3_nt: TGCGCCAGCAGCCATGAAGCTTCCGAGGCCCAGTACTTC

j_call: TRBJ1-2
v_call: TRBV19
d_call: TRBD1
clone_size: .
cdr3_length: 13
cdr3_aa: CASNTGENYGYTF
cdr3_nt: TGTGCCAGTAACACAGGGGAGAACTATGGCTACACCTTC

j_call: TRBJ2-7
v_call: TRBV7-2
d_call: TRBD2
clone_size: few
cdr3_length: 15
cdr3_aa: CASSRKAGGPGEQYF
cdr3_nt: TGTGCCAGCAGCCGCAAAGCGGGAGGGCCGGGTGAGCAGTACTTC

j_call: TRBJ2-7
v_call: TRBV5-1
d_call: .
clone_size: .
cdr3_length: 13
cdr3_aa: CASRVGPTYEQYF
cdr3_nt: TGCGCCAGCAGAGTGGGGCCCACCTACGAGCAGTACTTC

j_call: TRBJ2-7
v_call: TRBV25-1
d_call: .
clone_size: .
cdr3_length: 15
cdr3_aa: CASSEYRGTSGEQYF
cdr3_nt: TGTGCCAGCAGTGAATACAGAGGGACCTCCGGCGAGCAGTACTTC

j_call: TRBJ2-5
v_call: TRBV5-1
d_call: TRBD2
clone_size: .
cdr3_length: 18
cdr3_aa: CASSGSGGLAGPSETQYF
cdr3_nt: TGCGCCAGCAGCGGAAGCGGCGGCCTAGCGGGGCCTTCAGAGACCCAGTACTTC

j_call: TRBJ1-1
v_call: TRBV21-1
d_call: .
clone_size: .
cdr3_length: 17
cdr3_aa: CASSAPAGQGMNTEAFF
cdr3_nt: TGTGCCAGCAGCGCGCCCGCGGGGCAGGGGATGAACACTGAAGCTTTCTTT

j_call: TRBJ1-2
v_call: TRBV9
d_call: .
clone_size: .
cdr3_length: 14
cdr3_aa: CASSVGLGGSGYTF
cdr3_nt: TGTGCCAGCAGCGTAGGTCTTGGAGGGAGCGGCTACACCTTC

j_call: TRBJ2-1
v_call: TRBV28
d_call: TRBD2
clone_size: .
cdr3_length: 15
cdr3_aa: CASSLPGLAGVEQFF
cdr3_nt: TGTGCCAGCAGTCTCCCCGGACTAGCGGGTGTTGAGCAGTTCTTC

j_call: TRBJ1-2
v_call: TRBV5-4
d_call: .
clone_size: .
cdr3_length: 13
cdr3_aa: CASSNTGLYGYTF
cdr3_nt: TGTGCCAGCAGCAATACAGGTCTCTATGGCTACACCTTC

j_call: TRBJ1-1
v_call: TRBV28
d_call: .
clone_size: .
cdr3_length: 13
cdr3_aa: CASSWTALGEAFF
cdr3_nt: TGTGCCAGCAGTTGGACGGCCTTGGGTGAAGCTTTCTTT

j_call: TRBJ2-7
v_call: TRBV6-1
d_call: .
clone_size: .
cdr3_length: 15
cdr3_aa: CASSEGSGDSYEQYF
cdr3_nt: TGTGCCAGCAGTGAAGGTTCCGGCGACTCCTACGAGCAGTACTTC

j_call: TRBJ1-2
v_call: TRBV27
d_call: TRBD1
clone_size: medium-sized
cdr3_length: 14
cdr3_aa: CATKKAGGAYGYTF
cdr3_nt: TGTGCCACTAAAAAAGCAGGGGGCGCGTATGGCTACACCTTC

j_call: TRBJ2-1
v_call: TRBV5-4
d_call: .
clone_size: .
cdr3_length: 13
cdr3_aa: CASSPDLYNEQFF
cdr3_nt: TGTGCCAGCAGCCCGGACCTATACAATGAGCAGTTCTTC

j_call: TRBJ1-3
v_call: TRBV6-5
d_call: TRBD1
clone_size: .
cdr3_length: 15
cdr3_aa: CASSRDRVTGNTIYF
cdr3_nt: TGTGCCAGCAGTCGAGACAGGGTGACTGGAAACACCATATATTTT

j_call: TRBJ2-1
v_call: TRBV11-3
d_call: TRBD1
clone_size: .
cdr3_length: 16
cdr3_aa: CASSSHWGQGLNEQFF
cdr3_nt: TGTGCCAGCAGCTCGCACTGGGGACAGGGTCTCAATGAGCAGTTCTTC

j_call: TRBJ1-2
v_call: TRBV18
d_call: .
clone_size: .
cdr3_length: 16
cdr3_aa: CASSSTQQTANYGYTF
cdr3_nt: TGTGCCAGCTCATCAACCCAGCAAACAGCTAACTATGGCTACACCTTC

j_call: TRBJ2-5
v_call: TRBV4-3
d_call: .
clone_size: .
cdr3_length: 15
cdr3_aa: CASSQDLGREETQYF
cdr3_nt: TGCGCCAGCAGCCAAGATTTAGGCAGGGAGGAGACCCAGTACTTC

j_call: TRBJ1-5
v_call: TRBV15
d_call: .
clone_size: .
cdr3_length: 15
cdr3_aa: CATSRDKGIVQPQHF
cdr3_nt: TGTGCCACCAGCAGAGATAAGGGAATAGTTCAGCCCCAGCATTTT

j_call: TRBJ2-3
v_call: TRBV5-1
d_call: .
clone_size: .
cdr3_length: 11
cdr3_aa: CASSLQDTQYF
cdr3_nt: TGCGCCAGCAGCTTACAAGATACGCAGTATTTT

j_call: TRBJ1-6
v_call: TRBV6-5
d_call: TRBD1
clone_size: .
cdr3_length: 15
cdr3_aa: CASSYTTGVDSPLHF
cdr3_nt: TGTGCCAGCAGTTACACGACAGGGGTCGATTCACCCCTCCACTTT

j_call: TRBJ1-4
v_call: TRBV15
d_call: TRBD1
clone_size: .
cdr3_length: 18
cdr3_aa: CATSNRDRIRATNEKLFF
cdr3_nt: TGTGCCACCAGCAACCGGGACAGGATACGAGCAACTAATGAAAAACTGTTTTTT

j_call: TRBJ2-1
v_call: TRBV5-1
d_call: .
clone_size: .
cdr3_length: 15
cdr3_aa: CASSLRGSSYNEQFF
cdr3_nt: TGCGCCAGCAGCTTGCGGGGTAGCTCCTACAATGAGCAGTTCTTC

j_call: TRBJ2-7
v_call: TRBV30
d_call: .
clone_size: .
cdr3_length: 13
cdr3_aa: CAWSVEGSYEQYF
cdr3_nt: TGTGCCTGGAGTGTGGAGGGCTCCTACGAGCAGTACTTC

j_call: TRBJ2-5
v_call: TRBV28
d_call: .
clone_size: .
cdr3_length: 14
cdr3_aa: CASNPTQDQETQYF
cdr3_nt: TGTGCCAGCAACCCCACACAGGATCAAGAGACCCAGTACTTC

j_call: TRBJ1-1
v_call: TRBV12-5
d_call: .
clone_size: few
cdr3_length: 12
cdr3_aa: CASGEQGGQAFF
cdr3_nt: TGTGCTAGTGGTGAACAGGGAGGTCAAGCTTTCTTT

j_call: TRBJ1-1
v_call: TRBV29-1
d_call: .
clone_size: .
cdr3_length: 15
cdr3_aa: CSVEAGGGINTEAFF
cdr3_nt: TGCAGCGTTGAAGCGGGCGGGGGTATTAACACTGAAGCTTTCTTT

j_call: TRBJ2-1
v_call: TRBV6-1
d_call: .
clone_size: .
cdr3_length: 13
cdr3_aa: CAGGKGLYNEQFF
cdr3_nt: TGTGCCGGGGGGAAGGGGCTCTACAATGAGCAGTTCTTC

j_call: TRBJ1-1
v_call: TRBV5-1
d_call: .
clone_size: .
cdr3_length: 14
cdr3_aa: CASSLASGGTEAFF
cdr3_nt: TGCGCCAGCAGCTTGGCCAGTGGTGGTACTGAAGCTTTCTTT

j_call: TRBJ1-1
v_call: TRBV2
d_call: TRBD1
clone_size: .
cdr3_length: 15
cdr3_aa: CASRHGGQGLTEAFF
cdr3_nt: TGTGCCAGCAGACACGGGGGACAGGGGCTCACTGAAGCTTTCTTT

j_call: TRBJ1-5
v_call: TRBV2
d_call: .
clone_size: few
cdr3_length: 14
cdr3_aa: CASTLWGGDQPQHF
cdr3_nt: TGTGCCAGCACTCTATGGGGGGGGGATCAGCCCCAGCATTTT

j_call: TRBJ2-1
v_call: TRBV28
d_call: TRBD1
clone_size: .
cdr3_length: 15
cdr3_aa: CASSLWDRASSEQFF
cdr3_nt: TGTGCCAGCAGTTTATGGGACAGGGCTAGCAGTGAGCAGTTCTTC

j_call: TRBJ1-1
v_call: TRBV30
d_call: .
clone_size: .
cdr3_length: 13
cdr3_aa: CAWSQGRKTEAFF
cdr3_nt: TGTGCCTGGAGTCAGGGGCGGAAAACTGAAGCTTTCTTT

j_call: TRBJ1-2
v_call: TRBV2
d_call: TRBD1
clone_size: .
cdr3_length: 13
cdr3_aa: CATRDTGGISYTF
cdr3_nt: TGTGCCACAAGGGATACAGGGGGCATAAGCTACACCTTC

j_call: TRBJ2-3
v_call: TRBV30
d_call: .
clone_size: .
cdr3_length: 13
cdr3_aa: CASGTARTDTQYF
cdr3_nt: TGTGCCTCCGGGACGGCCCGCACAGATACGCAGTATTTT